This T cell receptor beta chain was captured by sequencing in a study of blood T cell repertoires in COVID-19. Study-level background: The United States, Italy and Spain provided the acute and convalescent COVID-19 samples. In each case, the material was cDNA or gDNA derived from T cells, B-cell-depleted T cells, or PBMCs.

Followed longitudinally, the Seattle patients had been enrolled during active infection. Original analysis: Cell counts per sample came from amplifying reference gene primers. Sequenced by immunoSEQ multiplex PCR; TCRdb stores in-frame clones only, minus some. The V and J calls and clone size are taken from that table; D and trimming were inferred from the DNA. The table lists just over 300,000 clones, approximately 89% of them singletons, with approximately 1.8% in the top ten. This sequence originates from a woman aged 25 to 39 with COVID-19, enrolled during active disease. Sequenced input: peripheral blood.

CDR3: CASSPGVRGIQYF. The CDR3 region has the DNA TGTGCCAGCAGCCCGGGGGTAAGGGGCATTCAGTACTTC. The chain links TRBV7-8 to TRBJ2-4, with a weak D call TRBD2 (6 bases). Germline CDR1 reads SGHVS; CDR2 reads FQNEAQ. V lost 5 bases to trimming and J lost 9 bases, with 14 bases between them. The CDR3 covers 13 residues.